This T cell receptor beta chain was identified in a study of vaccination effects on CD4 cells after COVID-19. As for the study in general: A median of 72 days separated the second dose and sampling.

This clone has a single count. The target antigen is unknown. CD4+ T cells were isolated after less than 13 days of culture. Confirmation by PCR established that the person had SARS-CoV-2 infection between March and December 2020. Participants were given two doses of BNT162b2 or mRNA-1273 vaccine. Half the medium was replaced with IL-2 medium on days 3 and 7. The repertoire was sequenced with immunoSEQ multiplex PCR; TCRdb's copy has only in-frame clones and lacks some. The table includes about 50,000 clones, 65% to 75% detected once. Trimming left V 0 bases short and J 4 bases short, with 13 bases between. CDR1 and CDR2 (germline): MNHNY, SVGAGI (reference sequence). The CDR3 extends over 16 amino acids.

This clonotype was sampled from a human donor who had a prior SARS-CoV-2 infection. The rearrangement uses TRBV6-6 and TRBJ1-3; the D gene is possibly TRBD1 (5 bases). The specimen was CD4+ T cells from PBMCs cultured without peptide, collected after COVID-19 vaccination. The CDR3 region is CASSYSQGLAGNTIYF. In DNA form, the CDR3 reads TGTGCCAGCAGTTACTCGCAGGGTCTGGCCGGAAACACCATATATTTT.